This is a list of T cell receptor beta chains from one sample in a study of blood T cells in healthy people across ages. Each CDR3 protein gets one entry after TCRdb re-called the 5' RACE reads with MiXCR. Here the sample spans around 870,000 distinct CDR3 sequences, about 28% being singletons. The specimen was blood. The receptors shown here come from a woman older than 75 in good health. The CDR3 runs from the conserved cysteine through the conserved F or W. A D gene is named only where the DNA matches it firmly. For some rows the clone size is stated as once, few or many, or as a class when expanded; others skip it.

>TRBJ1-2|NA|NA|TRBV9
TGTGCCAGCAGTCCAGGACAGAATTTAAACTATGGCTACACCTTC
CASSPGQNLNYGYTF
>TRBJ2-1|many|TRBD2|TRBV27
TGTGCCCACCCGAGCGGGGGGGTTTCCTACAATGAGCAGTTCTTC
CAHPSGGVSYNEQFF
>TRBJ1-5|few|NA|TRBV9
TGTGCCAGCAGCGTCCGGGCGGTCCGGACGTATAGCAATCAGCCCCAGCATTTT
CASSVRAVRTYSNQPQHF
>TRBJ2-7|NA|TRBD2|TRBV5-1
TGCGCCAGCAGCAGCCCCGGGGGGAGCTCCTACGAGCAGTACTTC
CASSSPGGSSYEQYF
>TRBJ2-5|many|NA|TRBV15
TGTGCCACCAGCAGACGGTTAAGAGAGACCCAGTACTTC
CATSRRLRETQYF
>TRBJ2-3|many|TRBD1|TRBV7-2
TGTGCCAGCAGCTTATCGGTGGGGACAGGGGGCGCCCTTAGCACAGATACGCAGTATTTT
CASSLSVGTGGALSTDTQYF
>TRBJ2-7|NA|TRBD2|TRBV15
TGTGCCACCACCGACCCTACTAGCGGATCCTACGAGCAGTACTTC
CATTDPTSGSYEQYF
>TRBJ2-5|many|NA|TRBV7-9
TGTGCCAGCAGCCCGGGGAGAAGGATCTTCCAAGAGACCCAGTACTTC
CASSPGRRIFQETQYF
>TRBJ2-3|NA|TRBD2|TRBV18
TGTGCCAGCTCGTCCTCCACTAGCGGGGCCGCTCTTAGCACAGATACGCAGTATTTT
CASSSSTSGAALSTDTQYF
>TRBJ2-1|few|TRBD1|TRBV25-1
TGTGCCAGCAGTGAATCCGTGGGACAGGGGCTAGAGCAGTTCTTC
CASSESVGQGLEQFF
>TRBJ1-2|many|NA|TRBV20-1
TGCAGTGCTAAGGGATTTGGCTACACCTTC
CSAKGFGYTF
>TRBJ1-6|few|NA|TRBV10-3
TGTGCCATCAGTGAGTCGATACCGGGCTTAAGTAATTCACCCCTCCACTTT
CAISESIPGLSNSPLHF
>TRBJ1-6|many|NA|TRBV7-2
TGTGCCAGCAGCTTAGAGGGGGGCCGGGATTCACCCCTCCACTTT
CASSLEGGRDSPLHF
>TRBJ1-1|NA|NA|TRBV5-1
TGCGCCAGCAGCTTGGCTCCGGGACAAGACTTACAGAGCACTGAAGCTTTCTTT
CASSLAPGQDLQSTEAFF
>TRBJ2-6|NA|NA|TRBV6-1
TGTGCCAGCAGTGAAGCTTCGGCCGTCTCTGGGGCCAACGTCCTGACTTTC
CASSEASAVSGANVLTF
>TRBJ2-2|once|NA|TRBV3-1
TGTGCCAGCAGCCAAGATACTACGGGCGGGGAGCTGTTTTTT
CASSQDTTGGELFF
>TRBJ2-5|many|NA|TRBV29-1
TGCAGCGTCCGGGACAACATCGATCCTTGGAGCCAAGAGACCCAGTACTTC
CSVRDNIDPWSQETQYF
>TRBJ2-6|NA|NA|TRBV12-3/TRBV12-4
TGTGCCAGCAGTTTCGGGGGTGCCGCCTCTGGGGCCAACGTCCTGACTTTC
CASSFGGAASGANVLTF
>TRBJ2-2|NA|TRBD2|TRBV2
TGTGCCAGCAAGGGGACTAGCAGCGGGGAGCTGTTTTTT
CASKGTSSGELFF
>TRBJ1-2|NA|NA|TRBV30
TGTGCCTGGAGCGCCGGACGGTTCTATGACTACACCTTC
CAWSAGRFYDYTF
>TRBJ1-5|NA|TRBD1|TRBV20-1
TGCAGTGCTAATTCCGGGACAGGCGGGCAGCCCCAGCATTTT
CSANSGTGGQPQHF
>TRBJ2-1|NA|TRBD2|TRBV7-2
TGTGCCAGCAGAATCAATTCCGGGACTAAGCAGTTCTTC
CASRINSGTKQFF
>TRBJ1-5|NA|TRBD1|TRBV20-1
TGCAGTGCTAGAGAAGGACAGGGGAATCAGCCCCAGCATTTT
CSAREGQGNQPQHF
>TRBJ1-6|many|NA|TRBV5-5
TGTGCCAGCAGCTTGGGAGTTGGGAGCGACAATTCACCCCTCCACTTT
CASSLGVGSDNSPLHF
>TRBJ2-1|many|TRBD1|TRBV7-2
TGTGCCAGCAGCTTAGTCGGACAGGGGGAGCAGTTCTTC
CASSLVGQGEQFF
>TRBJ2-5|few|NA|TRBV28
TGTGCCAGCAGTTCCGGACTTTACAATGAGCAGTACTTC
CASSSGLYNEQYF
>TRBJ2-5|NA|TRBD1|TRBV6-1
TGTGCCAGCAGTGCCGGAGACAGGGGATTAATGACAGAGACCCAGTACTTC
CASSAGDRGLMTETQYF
>TRBJ1-6|many|NA|TRBV5-1
TGCGCCAGCAGCTATGGAGCACCTAATAATTCACCCCTCCACTTT
CASSYGAPNNSPLHF
>TRBJ2-7|many|NA|TRBV7-9
TGTGCCAGCAGCCTAGGTGAAACGGGGCAGTACTTC
CASSLGETGQYF
>TRBJ2-1|many|NA|TRBV20-1
TGCAGGTTGTCGGGGTCCTACAATGAGCAGTTCTTC
CRLSGSYNEQFF
>TRBJ2-3|many|TRBD2|TRBV14
TGTGCCAGCAGCCAAGATCGGTGGGTTAGGACTAGTCGTACAGATACGCAGTATTTT
CASSQDRWVRTSRTDTQYF
>TRBJ1-6|NA|NA|TRBV20-1
TGCAGTTCCAAGGGGGGGAGCTCCTATAATTCACCCCTCCACTTT
CSSKGGSSYNSPLHF
>TRBJ1-2|many|NA|TRBV27
TGTGCCAGCAGTTCAATGGCTATGGGGTTCTACACCTTC
CASSSMAMGFYTF
>TRBJ1-4|NA|NA|TRBV6-2/TRBV6-3
TGTGCCAGCAGTCCACGGAACCTTAATGAAAAACTGTTTTTT
CASSPRNLNEKLFF
>TRBJ2-5|many|TRBD2|TRBV13
TGTGCCAGCAGCAAGGGACTAGAGGAGACCCAGTACTTC
CASSKGLEETQYF
>TRBJ2-4|NA|TRBD2|TRBV20-1
TGCAGTGCTCCAAACGGGACTAGCGGGGCCAAAAACATTCAGTACTTC
CSAPNGTSGAKNIQYF
>TRBJ1-4|few|NA|TRBV20-1
TGCAGTGCTAGAGAGGGCAGGGGAAGGACGTTCGCGGATGGAAAACTGTTTTTT
CSAREGRGRTFADGKLFF
>TRBJ2-7|NA|NA|TRBV7-9
TGTGCCGGCAGCGGCTCTGTGGCAGACTACGAGCAGTACTTC
CAGSGSVADYEQYF
>TRBJ2-7|few|NA|TRBV3-1
TGTGCCAGCAGCCCCGGTGTGGTCAGCGAGCAGTACTTC
CASSPGVVSEQYF
>TRBJ2-7|NA|NA|TRBV12-3/TRBV12-4
TGTGCCAGCAGTTTGACTAGGGGGGGGAACGAGCAGTACTTC
CASSLTRGGNEQYF
>TRBJ2-7|NA|TRBD2|TRBV7-9
TGTGCCAGCAGCCCGTTTACTAGCGGGGGGCCCTCCGGCGTCGATTACGAGCAGTACTTC
CASSPFTSGGPSGVDYEQYF
>TRBJ1-6|many|NA|TRBV21-1
TGTGCCAGCAGCAAAGATCACAGGGTCTCTCCCTCACCCCTCCACTTT
CASSKDHRVSPSPLHF
>TRBJ1-1|NA|NA|TRBV7-2
TGTGCCAGCAGCTCGGGGTGGGGACGGTTGAACACTGAAGCTTTCTTT
CASSSGWGRLNTEAFF
>TRBJ2-7|NA|TRBD2|TRBV27
TGTGTCAGCATCCATACCCGGGCGGGAGGATACGAGCAGTACTTC
CVSIHTRAGGYEQYF
>TRBJ2-3|NA|TRBD2|TRBV13
TGTGCCAGCAGCCAGCGGGGGGGCAAGGCAGATACGCAGTATTTT
CASSQRGGKADTQYF
>TRBJ2-2|many|NA|TRBV4-3
TGCGCCAGCAGCCAAGATCGGGACACCGGGGAGCTGTTTTTT
CASSQDRDTGELFF
>TRBJ2-2|NA|TRBD2|TRBV4-3
TGCGCCAGCAGCCACCCCGAGACTATCGGGGGGTCGAACACCGGGAAGCTGTTTTTT
CASSHPETIGGSNTGKLFF
>TRBJ1-1|few|NA|TRBV6-6
TGTGCCAGCAGACCTTCGTCCGGGGGATTCACTGAAGCTTTCTTT
CASRPSSGGFTEAFF
>TRBJ1-5|NA|TRBD1|TRBV28
TGTGCCAGCAGAGCAGGGGGGGCCAATCAGCCCCAGCATTTT
CASRAGGANQPQHF
>TRBJ1-5|many|NA|TRBV20-1
TGCAGTGCTAGAGATGGGACCACCCGACAGCCCCAGCATTTT
CSARDGTTRQPQHF
>TRBJ1-5|few|NA|TRBV5-6
TGTGCCAGCAGCTTGTGGAGCGGGACTAGCAATCAGCCCCAGCATTTT
CASSLWSGTSNQPQHF
>TRBJ1-1|few|NA|TRBV4-2
TGTGCCAGCAGCCAAGAGGCACGAAGAATGAACACTGAAGCTTTCTTT
CASSQEARRMNTEAFF